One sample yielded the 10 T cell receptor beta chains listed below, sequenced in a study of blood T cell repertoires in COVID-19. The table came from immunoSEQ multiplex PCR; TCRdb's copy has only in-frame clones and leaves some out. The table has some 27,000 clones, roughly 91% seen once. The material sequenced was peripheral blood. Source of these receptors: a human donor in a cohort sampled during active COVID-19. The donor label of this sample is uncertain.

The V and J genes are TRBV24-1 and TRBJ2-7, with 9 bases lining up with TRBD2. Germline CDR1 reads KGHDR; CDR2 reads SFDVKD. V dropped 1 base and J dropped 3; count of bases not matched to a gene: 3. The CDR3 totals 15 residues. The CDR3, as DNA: TGTGCCACCAGTGATTTTAGTAGCGGGGGCTACGAGCAGTACTTC. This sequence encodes CATSDFSSGGYEQYF.

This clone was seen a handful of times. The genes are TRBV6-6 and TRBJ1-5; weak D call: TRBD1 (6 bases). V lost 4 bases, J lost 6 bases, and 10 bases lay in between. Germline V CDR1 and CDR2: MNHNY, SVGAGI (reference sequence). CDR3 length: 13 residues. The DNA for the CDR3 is TGTGCCAGCAGTTGGTCAGGGGTTCAGCCCCAGCATTTT. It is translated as CASSWSGVQPQHF.

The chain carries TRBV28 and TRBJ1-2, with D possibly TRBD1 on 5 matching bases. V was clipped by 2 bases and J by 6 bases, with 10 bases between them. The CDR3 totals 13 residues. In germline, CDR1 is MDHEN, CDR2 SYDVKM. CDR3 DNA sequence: TGTGCCAGCAGTTTAGGGGAGGGGAATGGCTACACCTTC. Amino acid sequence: CASSLGEGNGYTF.

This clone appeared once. CDR3 sequence: CASSHGTDSNQPQHF. The CDR3 DNA reads as TGTGCCAGCAGCCACGGGACAGATAGCAATCAGCCCCAGCATTTT. V is TRBV3-1 (or the pseudogene TRBV3-2) and J is TRBJ1-5, with 7 bases matching TRBD1. J gave up 0 bases and V 3 bases, and 2 bases lay outside the gene matches. CDR1 is LGHDT and CDR2 is YNNKEL in the germline V gene (reference sequence). This CDR3 has 15 amino acids.

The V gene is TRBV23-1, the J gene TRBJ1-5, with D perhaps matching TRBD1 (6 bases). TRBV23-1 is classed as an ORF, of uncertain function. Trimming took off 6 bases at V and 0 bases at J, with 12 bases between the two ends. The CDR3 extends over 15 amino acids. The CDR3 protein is CASRKRTASNQPQHF. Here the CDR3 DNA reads TGCGCCAGCAGGAAACGGACAGCTAGCAATCAGCCCCAGCATTTT.

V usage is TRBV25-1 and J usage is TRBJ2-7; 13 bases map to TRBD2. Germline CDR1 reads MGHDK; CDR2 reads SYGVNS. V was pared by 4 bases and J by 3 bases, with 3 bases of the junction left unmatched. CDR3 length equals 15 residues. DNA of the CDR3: TGTGCCAGCAGTGGGGGACTAGCGGGGAACTACGAGCAGTACTTC. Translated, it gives CASSGGLAGNYEQYF.

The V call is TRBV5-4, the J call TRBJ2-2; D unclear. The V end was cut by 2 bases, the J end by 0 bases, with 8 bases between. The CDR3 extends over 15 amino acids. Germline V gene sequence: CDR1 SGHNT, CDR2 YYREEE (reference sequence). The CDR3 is CASSLETSNTGELFF. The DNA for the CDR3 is TGTGCCAGCAGCTTAGAGACATCGAACACCGGGGAGCTGTTTTTT.

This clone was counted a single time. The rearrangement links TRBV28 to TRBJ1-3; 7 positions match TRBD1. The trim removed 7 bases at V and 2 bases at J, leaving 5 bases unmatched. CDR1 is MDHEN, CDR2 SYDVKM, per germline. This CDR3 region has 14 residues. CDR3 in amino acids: CASKTGPPGNTIYF. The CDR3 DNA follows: TGTGCCAGCAAGACAGGGCCCCCTGGAAACACCATATATTTT.

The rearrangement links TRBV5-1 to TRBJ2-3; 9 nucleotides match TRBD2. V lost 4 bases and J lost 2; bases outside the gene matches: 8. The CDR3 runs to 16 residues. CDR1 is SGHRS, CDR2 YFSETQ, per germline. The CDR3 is CASSPGSGGPTDTQYF. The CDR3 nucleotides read TGCGCCAGCAGCCCCGGGAGCGGGGGGCCCACAGATACGCAGTATTTT. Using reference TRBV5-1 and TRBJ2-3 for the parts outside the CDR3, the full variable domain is KAGVTQTPRYLIKTRGQQVTLSCSPISGHRSVSWYQQTPGQGLQFLFEYFSETQRNKGNFPGRFSGRQFSNSRSEMNVSTLELGDSALYLCASSPGSGGPTDTQYFGPGTRLTVL.

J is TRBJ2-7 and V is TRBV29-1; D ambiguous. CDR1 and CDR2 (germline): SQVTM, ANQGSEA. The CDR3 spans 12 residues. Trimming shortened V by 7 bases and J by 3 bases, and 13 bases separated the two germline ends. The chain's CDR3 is CSAGDTYYEQYF. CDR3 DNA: TGCAGCGCCGGTGACACCTACTACGAGCAGTACTTC.